Listed here is a single T cell receptor (beta chain). The CDR3 runs to 13 residues. Germline CDR1 is MDHEN and CDR2 is SYDVKM. Trimming cost V 7 bases and J 7 bases, with 13 bases left between them. The data are from a study of blood T cell repertoires in COVID-19. At the level of the study: Samples came from the United States, Italy and Spain, spanning acute and convalescent COVID-19.

Using immunoSEQ multiplex PCR, the repertoire was profiled, and TCRdb retains in-frame clones only, with some absent. The table has roughly 390,000 clones, around 87% seen once. Sequencing was performed on peripheral blood. The chain links TRBV28 to TRBJ2-2, with a weak D call TRBD2 (6 bases). The origin of this receptor is a woman aged 30 to 39 with COVID-19, enrolled during active disease. The CDR3: CASKGRMGGELFF. The CDR3 nucleotides read TGTGCCAGCAAAGGGAGGATGGGCGGGGAGCTGTTTTTT.